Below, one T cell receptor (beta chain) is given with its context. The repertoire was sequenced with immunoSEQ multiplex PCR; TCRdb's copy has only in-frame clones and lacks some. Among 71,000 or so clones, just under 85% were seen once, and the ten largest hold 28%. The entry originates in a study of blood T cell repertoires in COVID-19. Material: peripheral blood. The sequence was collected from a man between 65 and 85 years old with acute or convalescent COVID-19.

CDR3 sequence (DNA): TGCGCCAGCAGTGACTCGACACAGACTACCATTGGGTACGAGCAGTACTTC. It is translated as CASSDSTQTTIGYEQYF. The rearrangement uses TRBV10-1 and TRBJ2-7, with TRBD2 as a possible D gene (5 bases). The CDR3 covers 17 residues. Trimming pared 3 bases from V and 4 bases from J, leaving 22 bases between. Germline-derived CDR1 and CDR2 are WNHNN and SYGVQD (reference sequence).